This TCR beta chain was identified in a study of T cell changes during pregnancy in multiple sclerosis. From germline, CDR1 is WNHNN and CDR2 SYGVQD (reference sequence). The CDR3 contains 17 residues. J lost 5 bases, V lost 3 bases, and 13 bases had no gene match. Here immunoSEQ multiplex PCR was the method, and the copy in TCRdb shows in-frame clones only, minus some. The sample lists about 43,000 clones, roughly 90% seen once, with roughly 4.5% in the top ten. This clonotype was obtained from a female donor in good health, enrolled as a control in a pregnancy study. The specimen was peripheral blood, collected in the second trimester of pregnancy. The rearrangement uses TRBV10-1 and TRBJ2-5, with 9 bases fitting TRBD1. DNA for the CDR3: TGCGCCAGCAGTGACCTTCCGGACAGGGGCCCCGCGGAGACCCAGTACTTC. Its protein product is CASSDLPDRGPAETQYF.